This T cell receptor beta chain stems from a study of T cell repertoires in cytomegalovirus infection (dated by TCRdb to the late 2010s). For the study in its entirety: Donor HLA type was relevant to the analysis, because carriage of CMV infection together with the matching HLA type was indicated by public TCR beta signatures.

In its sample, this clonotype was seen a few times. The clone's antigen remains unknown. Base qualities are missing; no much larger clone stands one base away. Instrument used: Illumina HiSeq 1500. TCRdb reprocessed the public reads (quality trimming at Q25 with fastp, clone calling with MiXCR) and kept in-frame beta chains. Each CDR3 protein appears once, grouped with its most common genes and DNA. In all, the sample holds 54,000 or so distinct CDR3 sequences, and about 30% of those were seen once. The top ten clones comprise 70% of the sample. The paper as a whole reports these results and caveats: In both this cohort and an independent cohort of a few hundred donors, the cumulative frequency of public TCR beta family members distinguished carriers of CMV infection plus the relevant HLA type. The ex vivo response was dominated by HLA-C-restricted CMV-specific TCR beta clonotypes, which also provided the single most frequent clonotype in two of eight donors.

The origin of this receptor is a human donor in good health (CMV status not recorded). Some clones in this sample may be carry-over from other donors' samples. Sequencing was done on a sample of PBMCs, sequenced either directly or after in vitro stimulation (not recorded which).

CDR3 sequence: CASSLRQVGSYNEQFF. The nucleotide sequence reads as follows: TGTGCCAGCAGCTTAAGACAGGTCGGGTCCTACAATGAGCAGTTCTTC. The V and J genes are TRBV7-2 and TRBJ2-1, and possibly TRBD1, on 6 matching bases. Trimming at the junction amounts to 2 bases on V and 1 base on J, and the germline ends lie 12 bases apart. The CDR3 contains 16 residues, cysteine and phenylalanine counted. The kept DNA is CDR3 alone, 48 bases in frame from the first base. According to the germline V gene, CDR1 reads SGHTA and CDR2 reads FQGNSA.